The subject of this entry is one T cell receptor (beta chain). The antigen is unknown. This sample is drawn from a study of identical twins. Study outcomes and limitations: Out-of-frame alpha sequences shared between twins exhibited an excess of low generation probability. It was cross-sectional statistical analysis, not following the same donors, that the conclusions relied on.

TCRdb redid the calling of the 5' RACE reads with MiXCR, one entry per CDR3 protein. Among more than 600,000 distinct CDR3 sequences listed, about 20% were seen once. This same sample was also part of a study on T cells expressing NK-cell markers. Per that study: With respect to HCMV, seven of the eight sequenced donors were seropositive, and one was seronegative.

Sequencing was done on a sample of PBMCs. The TCR comes from a woman younger than 30 in good health.

The DNA of the CDR3 is TGTGCCAGCAGCTTGTCGGCAGGGGGATGGTATGGCTACACCTTC. This codes for CASSLSAGGWYGYTF. The chain joins TRBV7-9 to TRBJ1-2; 7 bases are a match to TRBD1. Germline V gene lookup returns CDR1 SEHNR and CDR2 FQNEAQ (reference sequence). There are 15 residues in the CDR3. The junction had 9 bases not matched to a gene; V was cut back by 3 bases and J by 5 bases.